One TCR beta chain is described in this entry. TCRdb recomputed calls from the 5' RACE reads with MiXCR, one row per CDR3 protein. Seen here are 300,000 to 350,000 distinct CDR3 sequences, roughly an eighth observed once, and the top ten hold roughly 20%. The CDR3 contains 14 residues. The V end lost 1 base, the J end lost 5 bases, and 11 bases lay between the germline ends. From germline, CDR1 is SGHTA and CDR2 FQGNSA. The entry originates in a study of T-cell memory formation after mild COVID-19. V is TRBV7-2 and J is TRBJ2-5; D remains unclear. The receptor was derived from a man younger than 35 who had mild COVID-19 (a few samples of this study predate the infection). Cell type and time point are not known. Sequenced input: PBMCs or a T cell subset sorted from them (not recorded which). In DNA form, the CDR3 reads TGTGCCAGCAGCTTAGGTGTTTCGGTCGAGACCCAGTACTTC. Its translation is CASSLGVSVETQYF.